Detailed here is one TCR beta chain. The CDR3 has 16 amino acids. Germline-derived CDR1 and CDR2 are SEHNR and FQNEAQ (reference sequence). Deletions cut 5 bases from V and 5 bases from J, with 18 bases between. Ages ranged from about 18 to 89 years, with residence in around 24 US areas. Clinical history reported by participants formed the basis on which cohorts were assigned. The data derive from a study of blood T cell repertoires in COVID-19. Study information: Researchers got acute and convalescent COVID-19 samples from the United States, Italy and Spain.

As processed by the authors: Researchers report that nucleated cell counts were estimated from reference gene primer amplification. Method: immunoSEQ multiplex PCR; TCRdb's copy keeps in-frame clones and lacks some. V, J and clone size reflect that table, while D and trimming were determined from the DNA. The sample has 250,000 or so clones, around nine tenths seen once. This clonotype originated in a woman younger than 30 who had recovered from COVID-19. The chain is built from TRBV7-9 and TRBJ1-4; perhaps TRBD1 as D (5 bases). Material for sequencing was PBMCs or T cells enriched from blood (not recorded which). DNA of the CDR3: TGTGCCAGCAGCCCGGACGGGGGAGTCCCAAATGAAAAACTGTTTTTT. It codes for CASSPDGGVPNEKLFF.